The 25 T cell receptor beta chains listed next were all sequenced from one sample in a study of blood T cell repertoires in COVID-19. Method: immunoSEQ multiplex PCR; TCRdb's copy keeps in-frame clones and lacks some. This table holds approximately 150,000 clones, around 90% found once. Sequencing was carried out using peripheral blood. The receptors were sampled from a woman aged 55 to 70 with active or convalescent COVID-19.

The chain has TRBV9 and TRBJ2-2, with TRBD2 as a possible D gene (5 bases). Germline lookup yields CDR1 SGDLS and CDR2 YYNGEE. CDR3 length: 18 amino acids. Trimming pared 4 bases from V and 2 bases from J, leaving 21 bases between. Here the CDR3 DNA reads TGTGCCAGCAGCTCTCCCCACGAAGGAGGAGTCAACACCGGGGAGCTGTTTTTT. Its translation: CASSSPHEGGVNTGELFF. Drawing the rest from reference TRBV9 and TRBJ2-2, the complete variable domain is DSGVTQTPKHLITATGQRVTLRCSPRSGDLSVYWYQQSLDQGLQFLIQYYNGEERAKGNILERFSAQQFPDLHSELNLSSLELGDSALYFCASSSPHEGGVNTGELFFGEGSRLTVL.

Here the CDR3 DNA reads TGTGCCAGCAGTCCCCAGGGACAGGGGGCTAGCGAGCAGTACTTC. Amino acids: CASSPQGQGASEQYF. The gene calls are TRBV6-2 or TRBV6-3 and TRBJ2-7; 12 bases are shared with TRBD1. Germline V gene sequence: CDR1 MNHEY, CDR2 SVGEGT. V shed 5 bases and J 6 bases; nucleotides not matched to a gene: 8. This CDR3 has 15 residues.

The chain employs TRBV29-1 and TRBJ1-1; 10 nucleotides match TRBD1. Losses at the gene ends were 4 bases for V and 5 bases for J; bases not matched to a gene: 7. CDR1 is SQVTM and CDR2 is ANQGSEA in the germline V gene. This CDR3 is 14 amino acids long. CDR3 region: CSVAPGTGETEAFF. The CDR3 DNA reads TGCAGCGTTGCTCCCGGGACAGGGGAAACTGAAGCTTTCTTT.

With regard to this clone: One junction end disagrees with the germline gene, perhaps due to a read error. J is TRBJ2-2 and V is TRBV6-5, with TRBD2 matching 7 bases. The CDR3 totals 15 residues. Germline CDR1 reads MNHEY; CDR2 reads SVGAGI. CDR3 residues: CASSYGGGNPGELFF. The CDR3 DNA follows: TGTGCCAGCAGTTACGGGGGGGGGAACCCCGGGGAGCTGTTTTTT.

The chain couples TRBV5-4 to TRBJ1-4; D is possibly TRBD1 (5 bases). This CDR3 has 16 residues. Germline-derived CDR1 and CDR2 are SGHNT and YYREEE (reference sequence). V gave up 4 bases and J gave up 1 base, with 14 bases separating them. This CDR3 reads CASSAQGPITNEKLFF. DNA of the CDR3: TGTGCCAGCAGCGCGCAGGGTCCCATAACTAATGAAAAACTGTTTTTT. The complete variable domain, with remaining parts taken from reference TRBV5-4 and TRBJ1-4, reads ETGVTQSPTHLIKTRGQQVTLRCSSQSGHNTVSWYQQALGQGPQFIFQYYREEENGRGNFPPRFSGLQFPNYSSELNVNALELDDSALYLCASSAQGPITNEKLFFGSGTQLSVL.

The rearrangement joins TRBV7-8 to TRBJ1-1; D is unclear. The CDR3 totals 14 residues. Trimming took off 2 bases at V and 5 bases at J, with 12 bases between the two ends. Per the germline V gene, CDR1 is SGHVS and CDR2 is FQNEAQ. In DNA form, the CDR3 reads TGTGCCAGCAGCTTAATTGGGGAGAGGACTGAAGCTTTCTTT. This translates into CASSLIGERTEAFF.

This clone was seen just once. The chain carries TRBV4-3 and TRBJ1-1; D is uncertain. V lost 1 base, J lost 0 bases, and 15 bases lay in between. The CDR3 sequence is 17 residues long. Looked up from germline, CDR1 is LGHNA and CDR2 is YSLEER. The CDR3 is CASSQVWDRRLNTEAFF. Written as DNA, the CDR3 is TGCGCCAGCAGCCAAGTTTGGGATCGGAGGTTGAACACTGAAGCTTTCTTT.

The chain carries TRBV5-1 and TRBJ2-2, with D perhaps matching TRBD2 (6 bases). The CDR3 has 15 amino acids. Trimming removed 7 bases at V and 1 base at J, with 14 bases between. Germline V gene sequence: CDR1 SGHRS, CDR2 YFSETQ. CDR3 DNA sequence: TGCGCCAGCCTTCCGGGACTCGTGAACACCGGGGAGCTGTTTTTT. It yields the protein CASLPGLVNTGELFF. The full variable domain, rest sourced from reference TRBV5-1 and TRBJ2-2, is KAGVTQTPRYLIKTRGQQVTLSCSPISGHRSVSWYQQTPGQGLQFLFEYFSETQRNKGNFPGRFSGRQFSNSRSEMNVSTLELGDSALYLCASLPGLVNTGELFFGEGSRLTVL.

This rearrangement joins TRBV2 to TRBJ1-5, with D perhaps matching TRBD1 (6 bases). V shed 5 bases and J shed 6 bases, with 8 bases lying between them. The CDR3 length is 12 residues. Germline values: CDR1 SNHLY, CDR2 FYNNEI. CDR3 coding DNA: TGTGCCAGCAGTAAACAGGGTCAGCCCCAGCATTTT. Translating it yields CASSKQGQPQHF.

The V call is TRBV6-5, the J call TRBJ1-2, with TRBD1 as a possible D gene (5 bases). Between the trimmed V and J ends, which lost 6 bases and 4 bases, there was a span of 12 bases. The CDR3 runs 13 residues. The germline gives CDR1 MNHEY, CDR2 SVGAGI. The CDR3 DNA is TGTGCCAGCAGCGATGGACATCTCTATGGCTACACCTTC. Translation gives CASSDGHLYGYTF.

This chain joins TRBV18 and TRBJ2-1, with a possible D match to TRBD2 (7 bases). V shed 4 bases and J shed 6 bases, with 16 bases lying between them. Looked up from germline, CDR1 is KGHSH and CDR2 is LQKENI. The CDR3 is 15 residues long. CDR3 DNA: TGTGCCAGCTCACGGGGGGGCGTATGGGGCAATGAGCAGTTCTTC. Its translation: CASSRGGVWGNEQFF.

The chain uses TRBV9 and TRBJ1-3, with a tentative D call TRBD1 (5 bases). CDR1 and CDR2 (germline): SGDLS, YYNGEE. V was pared by 4 bases and J by 4 bases, with 9 bases between. CDR3 length equals 13 residues. The CDR3 here is CASSPGQGNTIYF. Written as DNA, the CDR3 is TGTGCCAGCAGCCCCGGACAAGGAAACACCATATATTTT.

This chain connects TRBV6-4 to TRBJ1-2; D not resolved. The germline V gene encodes CDR1 MRHNA and CDR2 SNTAGT. The CDR3 consists of 10 residues. The V end lost 7 bases, the J end lost 6 bases, and 6 bases lay between the germline ends. For the CDR3, the DNA is TGTGCCAGCACGTCTGATGGCTACACCTTC. It yields the protein CASTSDGYTF.

The chain has TRBV25-1 and TRBJ1-5; TRBD1 matches 9 bases. The V segment lost 3 bases and the J segment 0 bases; nucleotides outside the gene matches: 3. CDR1 and CDR2 (germline): MGHDK, SYGVNS. The CDR3 spans 16 residues. The DNA for the CDR3 is TGTGCCAGCAGTGATCTGGACAGGGGTAGCAATCAGCCCCAGCATTTT. The encoded protein is CASSDLDRGSNQPQHF.

The chain has TRBV29-1 and TRBJ2-2; 11 bases are shared with TRBD2. V dropped 3 bases and J dropped 4; count of bases not matched to a gene: 7. The germline V gene encodes CDR1 SQVTM and CDR2 ANQGSEA. The CDR3 covers 16 residues. The CDR3 loop is CSVDSSGGRGTGELFF. CDR3 coding DNA: TGCAGCGTTGACTCTAGCGGGGGGCGGGGCACCGGGGAGCTGTTTTTT.

V and J are TRBV21-1 and TRBJ1-6; TRBD1 was called by the table and not checked on the DNA. TRBV21-1 is a pseudogene segment. This CDR3 region has 16 residues. The CDR3 DNA sequence: TGTGCCAGCAGCAAAAGGAGGGACAGAGGTGATTCACCCCTCCACTTT. Its translation: CASSKRRDRGDSPLHF.

The chain uses TRBV9 and TRBJ1-6; weak D call: TRBD1 (6 bases). Trimming removed 3 bases at V and 7 bases at J, with 11 bases between. This CDR3 is 14 amino acids long. Germline CDR1 SGDLS, CDR2 YYNGEE. Here the CDR3 reads CASSGEQGNSPLHF. The CDR3 DNA follows: TGTGCCAGCAGCGGTGAACAGGGAAATTCACCCCTCCACTTT.

J is TRBJ2-7 and V is TRBV3-1 (or the pseudogene TRBV3-2); a weak D match, TRBD1 (6 bases). This CDR3 contains 11 residues. The germline V and J ends were trimmed by 4 bases and 9 bases, with 10 bases remaining between them. CDR1 and CDR2 (germline): LGHDT, YNNKEL (reference sequence). CDR3 residues: CASSLDRWQYF. DNA of the CDR3: TGTGCCAGCAGCCTCGACAGGTGGCAGTACTTC.

The chain combines TRBV5-7 with TRBJ2-7; tentatively, D is TRBD1 (6 bases). TRBV5-7 is placed among ORFs of uncertain function. The CDR3 runs to 13 residues. V was cut by 1 base and J by 5 bases, with 10 bases left in between. CDR3 amino acids: CASSLSQGNEQYF. The CDR3 DNA sequence: TGTGCCAGCAGCTTGTCTCAGGGGAACGAGCAGTACTTC.

The chain carries TRBV14 and TRBJ1-1; tentatively, D is TRBD1 (6 bases). The CDR3 contains 13 residues. V was trimmed by 1 base and J by 3 bases, leaving 6 bases between them. CDR1 and CDR2 (germline): SGHDN, FVKESK. The CDR3 sequence is CASSQGTDTEAFF. DNA for the CDR3: TGTGCCAGCAGCCAAGGGACAGACACTGAAGCTTTCTTT.

The chain employs TRBV11-3 and TRBJ2-7; 13 bases are shared with TRBD2. The CDR3 consists of 19 residues. V was pared by 6 bases and J by 0 bases, with 14 bases of the junction left unmatched. Germline loops: CDR1 SGHNT, CDR2 YENEEA. The CDR3 DNA reads as TGTGCCAGCAGACATCCCGGGACTAGCGGGGAAAATAACTCCTACGAGCAGTACTTC. This encodes CASRHPGTSGENNSYEQYF. The whole variable domain, remainder taken from reference TRBV11-3 and TRBJ2-7, is EAGVVQSPRYKIIEKKQPVAFWCNPISGHNTLYWYLQNLGQGPELLIRYENEEAVDDSQLPKDRFSAERLKGVDSTLKIQPAELGDSAVYLCASRHPGTSGENNSYEQYFGPGTRLTVT.

This clone appeared a single time. J is TRBJ2-3 and V is TRBV29-1, with TRBD1 matching over 8 bases. The CDR3 is 14 residues long. In germline, CDR1 is SQVTM, CDR2 ANQGSEA. V lost 4 bases, J lost 3 bases, and 6 bases stayed unmatched. CDR3 in amino acids: CSVGQGRFTDTQYF. The DNA of the CDR3 is TGCAGCGTTGGACAGGGGCGGTTTACAGATACGCAGTATTTT.

This clone has a handful of counts. CDR3 in DNA: TGTGCCAGCAGCCAAGTGATCGGGACTGAAGCTTTCTTT. Translation gives CASSQVIGTEAFF. The genes are TRBV3-1 (or the pseudogene TRBV3-2) and TRBJ1-1, with unresolved D. The germline V gene encodes CDR1 LGHDT and CDR2 YNNKEL (reference sequence). Trimming cost V 1 base and J 5 bases, with 8 bases left between them. The CDR3 spans 13 residues.

The chain employs TRBV2 and TRBJ1-6; the D is unclear. The V gene's germline CDR1 is SNHLY and CDR2 FYNNEI. Deletions cut 7 bases from V and 7 bases from J, with 11 bases between. The CDR3 is 13 amino acids. DNA for the CDR3: TGTGCCAGCACCGGGGATCAGAATTCACCCCTCCACTTT. Protein sequence: CASTGDQNSPLHF. The full variable domain, completed using reference TRBV2 and TRBJ1-6, is EPEVTQTPSHQVTQMGQEVILRCVPISNHLYFYWYRQILGQKVEFLVSFYNNEISEKSEIFDDQFSVERPDGSNFTLKIRSTKLEDSAMYFCASTGDQNSPLHFGNGTRLTVT.

This clone is a singleton in its sample. V usage is TRBV4-3 and J usage is TRBJ2-7, with 7 bases that match TRBD1. The CDR3 sequence is 18 residues long. The germline V gene has CDR1 LGHNA and CDR2 YSLEER. J was trimmed by 7 bases and V by 2 bases; bases with no gene match: 20. The CDR3 loop reads CASSQTPLGTDYTEEQYF. The DNA for the CDR3 is TGCGCCAGCAGCCAAACGCCACTGGGGACAGACTATACGGAGGAGCAGTACTTC.